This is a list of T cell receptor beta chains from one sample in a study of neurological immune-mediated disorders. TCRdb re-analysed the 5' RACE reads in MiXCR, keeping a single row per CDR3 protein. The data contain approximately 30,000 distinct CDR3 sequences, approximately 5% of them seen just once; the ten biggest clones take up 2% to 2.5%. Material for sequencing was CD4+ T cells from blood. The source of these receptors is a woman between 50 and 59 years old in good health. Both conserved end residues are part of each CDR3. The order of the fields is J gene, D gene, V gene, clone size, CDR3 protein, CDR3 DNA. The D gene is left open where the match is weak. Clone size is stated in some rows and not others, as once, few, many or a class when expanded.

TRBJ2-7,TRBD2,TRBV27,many,CAIPGSLAGRYEQYF,TGTGCCATCCCCGGATCGCTAGCGGGGCGCTACGAGCAGTACTTC
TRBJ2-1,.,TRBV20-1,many,CSARDTVGEQFF,TGCAGTGCTAGAGATACGGTCGGTGAGCAGTTCTTC
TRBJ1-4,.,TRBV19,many,CASSTRGSPNEKLFF,TGTGCCAGTAGTACCAGGGGCAGCCCAAATGAAAAACTGTTTTTT
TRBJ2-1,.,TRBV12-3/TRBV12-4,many,CASSLQGWNEQFF,TGTGCCAGCAGTTTACAGGGCTGGAATGAGCAGTTCTTC
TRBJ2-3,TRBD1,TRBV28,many,CASSSGQGYTDTQYF,TGTGCCAGCAGTTCCGGACAGGGGTACACAGATACGCAGTATTTT
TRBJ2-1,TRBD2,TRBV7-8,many,CASIRGGSGFYNEQFF,TGTGCCAGCATCCGGGGAGGGTCGGGATTCTACAATGAGCAGTTCTTC
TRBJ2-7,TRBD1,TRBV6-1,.,CASSGQGGGYEQYF,TGTGCCAGCAGTGGACAGGGTGGCGGATACGAGCAGTACTTC
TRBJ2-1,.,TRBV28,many,CASSTGPRQFF,TGTGCCAGCAGTACGGGCCCTAGGCAGTTCTTC
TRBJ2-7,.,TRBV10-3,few,CATKANQRYEQYF,TGTGCCACCAAGGCGAACCAAAGATACGAGCAGTACTTC
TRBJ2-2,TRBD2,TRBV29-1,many,CSVVISGGSAGELFF,TGCAGCGTTGTGATTAGCGGGGGCTCGGCCGGGGAGCTGTTTTTT
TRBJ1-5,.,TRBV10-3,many,CAISESSQKPQHF,TGTGCCATCAGTGAGTCTAGCCAAAAGCCCCAGCATTTT
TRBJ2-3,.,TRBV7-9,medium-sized,CASSLEGMDTQYF,TGTGCCAGCAGCTTAGAGGGGATGGATACGCAGTATTTT
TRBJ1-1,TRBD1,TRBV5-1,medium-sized,CASSPAGQGTTEAFF,TGCGCCAGCAGTCCCGCGGGACAGGGGACCACTGAAGCTTTCTTT
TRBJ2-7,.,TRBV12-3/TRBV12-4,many,CASSTPPWGEQHF,TGTGCCAGCAGTACCCCCCCTTGGGGCGAGCAGCACTTC
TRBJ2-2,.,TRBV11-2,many,CASTALRAAPTGELFF,TGTGCCAGCACCGCTCTACGGGCGGCACCCACCGGGGAGCTGTTTTTT
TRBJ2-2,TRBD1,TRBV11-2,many,CASSLMGQRNTGELFF,TGTGCCAGCAGCTTAATGGGACAGAGGAACACCGGGGAGCTGTTTTTT
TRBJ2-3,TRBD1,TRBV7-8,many,CASSRGTGKLGNTDTQYF,TGTGCCAGCAGCCGCGGGACAGGCAAGCTTGGGAACACAGATACGCAGTATTTT
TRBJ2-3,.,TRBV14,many,CASSQELTQYF,TGTGCCAGCAGCCAAGAGTTGACGCAGTATTTT
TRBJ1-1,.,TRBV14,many,CASSQRNYLGTEAFF,TGTGCCAGCAGCCAACGTAATTACTTGGGGACTGAAGCTTTCTTT
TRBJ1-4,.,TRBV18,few,CASSPWADDGKLFF,TGTGCCAGCTCACCCTGGGCGGACGATGGAAAACTGTTTTTT
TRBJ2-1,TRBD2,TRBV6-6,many,CASSTPLAGVLDEQFF,TGTGCCAGCAGTACCCCTCTAGCGGGAGTTTTAGATGAGCAGTTCTTC
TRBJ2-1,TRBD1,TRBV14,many,CASSPLPATGNSVYNEQFF,TGTGCCAGCAGTCCCTTACCGGCGACAGGGAACTCGGTATACAATGAGCAGTTCTTC
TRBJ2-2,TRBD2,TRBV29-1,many,CSGGTSGRLTGELFF,TGCAGCGGGGGGACGAGCGGGAGGCTTACCGGGGAGCTGTTTTTT
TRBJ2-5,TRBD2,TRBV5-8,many,CASSSGTNPTQETQYF,TGTGCCAGCAGTAGCGGGACTAACCCAACACAAGAGACCCAGTACTTC
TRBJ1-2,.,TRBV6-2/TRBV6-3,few,CASSYAAGQSGGYTF,TGTGCCAGCAGTTACGCGGCTGGACAGTCGGGTGGCTACACCTTC
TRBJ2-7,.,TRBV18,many,CASSREEEQYF,TGTGCCAGCTCACGGGAAGAAGAGCAGTACTTC
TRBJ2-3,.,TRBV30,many,CAWTGSTDTQYF,TGTGCCTGGACCGGGAGTACCGATACGCAGTATTTT
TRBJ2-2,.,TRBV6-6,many,CASTSPGHRPTTGELFF,TGTGCCAGCACGAGTCCGGGACACCGACCGACTACCGGGGAGCTGTTTTTT
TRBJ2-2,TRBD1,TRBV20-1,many,CSARQGPGELFF,TGCAGTGCAAGACAGGGTCCCGGGGAGCTGTTTTTT
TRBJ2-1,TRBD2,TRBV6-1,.,CASRATSGSVPFF,TGTGCCAGCAGGGCCACTAGCGGGAGTGTTCCGTTCTTC
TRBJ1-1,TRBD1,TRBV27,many,CASRRQGRNTEAFF,TGTGCCAGCCGGAGACAGGGGAGGAACACTGAAGCTTTCTTT
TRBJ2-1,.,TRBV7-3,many,CASSLTPGSRDEQFF,TGTGCCAGCAGCTTAACACCCGGGTCTCGGGATGAGCAGTTCTTC
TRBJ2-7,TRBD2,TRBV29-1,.,CSVDGGSYEQYF,TGCAGCGTTGACGGGGGGTCCTACGAGCAGTACTTC
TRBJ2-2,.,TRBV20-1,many,CSARDRPQGKTGELFF,TGCAGTGCTAGAGATCGGCCTCAGGGGAAAACCGGGGAGCTGTTTTTT
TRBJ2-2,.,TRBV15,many,CATSREGRATGELFF,TGTGCCACCAGCAGAGAGGGCAGAGCCACCGGGGAGCTGTTTTTT
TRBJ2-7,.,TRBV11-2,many,CASSTAGRAESYEQYF,TGTGCCAGCAGCACTGCGGGGAGAGCGGAGTCCTACGAGCAGTACTTC
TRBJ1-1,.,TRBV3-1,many,CASSADSRAFF,TGTGCCAGCAGTGCGGACAGTAGAGCTTTCTTT
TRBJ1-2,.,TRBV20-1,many,CSATTSYGYTF,TGCAGTGCGACGACTAGTTATGGCTACACCTTC
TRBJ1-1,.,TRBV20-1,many,CSAPTMTRNTEAFF,TGCAGTGCTCCTACGATGACGAGGAACACTGAAGCTTTCTTT
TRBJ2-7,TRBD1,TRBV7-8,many,CASSFSRTGLKSYEQYF,TGTGCCAGCAGCTTCTCGAGGACAGGACTTAAGAGCTACGAGCAGTACTTC
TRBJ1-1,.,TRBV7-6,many,CASSLGGMRGGTEAFF,TGTGCCAGCAGCTTAGGAGGTATGAGGGGAGGCACTGAAGCTTTCTTT
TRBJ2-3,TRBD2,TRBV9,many,CASSLFSGSADTQYF,TGTGCCAGCAGTCTTTTTAGCGGGAGTGCAGATACGCAGTATTTT
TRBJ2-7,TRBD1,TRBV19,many,CASSIMGQGASYEQYF,TGTGCCAGTAGTATCATGGGACAGGGGGCCTCCTACGAGCAGTACTTC
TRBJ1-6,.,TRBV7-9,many,CASSLDGTHSPLHF,TGTGCCAGCAGCTTAGACGGGACGCATTCACCCCTCCACTTT
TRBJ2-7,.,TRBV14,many,CASSPRGFAYEQYF,TGTGCCAGCAGCCCGAGGGGATTTGCGTACGAGCAGTACTTC
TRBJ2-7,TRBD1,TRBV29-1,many,CSAEGAGEQYF,TGCAGCGCTGAGGGGGCAGGGGAGCAGTACTTC
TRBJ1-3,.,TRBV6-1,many,CASSVGVGTNSGNTIYF,TGTGCCAGCAGTGTAGGAGTAGGGACGAATTCTGGAAACACCATATATTTT
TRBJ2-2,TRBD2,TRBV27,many,CASRRPGGTGELFF,TGTGCCAGCAGGCGCCCGGGGGGCACCGGGGAGCTGTTTTTT
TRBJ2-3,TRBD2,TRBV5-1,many,CASSLDGTSGSTLTDTQYF,TGCGCCAGCAGCTTGGATGGGACTAGCGGGAGTACCCTCACAGATACGCAGTATTTT
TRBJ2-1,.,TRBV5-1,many,CASMNNPNNEQFF,TGCGCCAGCATGAATAACCCTAACAATGAGCAGTTCTTC
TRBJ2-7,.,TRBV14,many,CASSPPVTPYEQYF,TGTGCCAGCAGCCCCCCCGTAACCCCCTACGAGCAGTACTTC
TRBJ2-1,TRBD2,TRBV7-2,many,CASSIRGGASGNSYNEQFF,TGTGCCAGCAGCATAAGGGGGGGGGCTAGCGGGAACTCCTACAATGAGCAGTTCTTC
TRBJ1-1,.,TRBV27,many,CASSLYGVNTEAFF,TGTGCCAGCAGTTTATATGGGGTGAACACTGAAGCTTTCTTT